The 25 T cell receptor beta chains reported below all come from one sample, sequenced in a study of T cells in Graves' hyperthyroidism and ophthalmopathy. Amplification targeted TCR beta CDR3 regions from RNA transcripts. First-round RT-PCR of the TCR CDR3 relied on the HTBI primer set. TCRdb reprocessed the multiplex PCR reads via MiXCR and lists one record per CDR3 protein. The sample lists 500,000 to 650,000 distinct CDR3 sequences, about 14% seen once, with about 12% in the top ten. Specimen: blood. These receptors were collected from a woman aged 45-59 years with Graves' ophthalmopathy.

This clonotype was counted ten times or more. This chain joins TRBV30 and TRBJ1-2, with D hard to call. The germline V and J ends were trimmed by 7 bases and 8 bases, with 17 bases remaining between them. The CDR3 is 12 residues long. Germline assignment: CDR1 GTSNPN and CDR2 SVGIG (reference sequence). CDR3 region: CASRSDLRGYTF. Here the CDR3 DNA reads TGTGCCTCGAGATCCGATCTTCGGGGCTACACCTTC.

The genes are TRBV12-3 or TRBV12-4 and TRBJ2-1, with 9 bases aligning to TRBD2. This CDR3 region has 14 residues. With V trimmed by 1 base and J by 8 bases, 3 bases remained unmatched. The CDR3 DNA follows: TGTGCCAGCAGTTTAGGCACTAGCGGGCATGAGCAGTTCTTC. Translation: CASSLGTSGHEQFF.

This clonotype was seen at least ten times. V usage is TRBV12-3 or TRBV12-4 and J usage is TRBJ2-6; no reliable D call. The CDR3 covers 15 residues. The ends were cut back, 2 bases at V and 0 bases at J, with 5 bases in the middle. The CDR3 loop is CASSLPHSGANVLTF. CDR3 coding DNA: TGTGCCAGCAGTTTACCGCACTCTGGGGCCAACGTCCTGACTTTC.

This clonotype has more than one count but fewer than ten. The rearrangement links TRBV14 to TRBJ1-3; D gene uncertain. The germline gives CDR1 SGHDN, CDR2 FVKESK. V was trimmed by 2 bases and J by 0 bases, leaving 5 bases between them. The CDR3 contains 14 residues. CDR3 sequence reads: CASSQRISGNTIYF. In nucleotides, the CDR3 is TGTGCCAGCAGCCAAAGGATCTCTGGAAACACCATATATTTT.

This clonotype appeared many times. The rearrangement joins TRBV7-2 to TRBJ2-1, with D perhaps TRBD1 or TRBD2 (5 bases each). V was pared by 5 bases and J by 3 bases, with 11 bases between. Looked up from germline, CDR1 is SGHTA and CDR2 is FQGNSA. This CDR3 is 14 amino acids long. For the CDR3, the DNA is TGTGCCAGCAGCGACGGGACGATCTACAATGAGCAGTTCTTC. It encodes CASSDGTIYNEQFF. Combining the CDR3 with reference TRBV7-2 and TRBJ2-1 gives the whole variable domain GAGVSQSPSNKVTEKGKDVELRCDPISGHTALYWYRQSLGQGLEFLIYFQGNSAPDKSGLPSDRFSAERTGGSVSTLTIQRTQQEDSAVYLCASSDGTIYNEQFFGPGTRLTVL.

This clonotype was detected ten times or more. The chain uses TRBV6-2 or TRBV6-3 and TRBJ2-7; 15 bases line up with TRBD2. Germline values: CDR1 MNHEY, CDR2 SVGEGT. V gave up 4 bases and J gave up 4 bases; unmatched junction bases: 5. This CDR3 spans 16 amino acids. The CDR3 loop is CASSWGLAGGQYEQYF. CDR3 sequence (DNA): TGTGCCAGCAGTTGGGGACTAGCGGGAGGTCAGTACGAGCAGTACTTC.

There are many counts of this clonotype. The chain is built from TRBV28 and TRBJ2-7; TRBD1 agrees at 8 bases. The CDR3 is made up of 17 amino acids. The J segment lost 0 bases and the V segment lost 5 bases, leaving 12 bases of the junction unmatched. Germline lookup yields CDR1 MDHEN and CDR2 SYDVKM. This CDR3 reads CASSPSFGQGYSYEQYF. CDR3 in DNA: TGTGCCAGCAGTCCGTCCTTTGGACAGGGCTACTCCTACGAGCAGTACTTC.

This clonotype has at least ten counts. CDR3 nucleotides: TGTGCCACCAGCAGAGATTATCAGGGGGTCTACGAGCAGTACTTC. Translating it yields CATSRDYQGVYEQYF. V gene TRBV15 combines with J gene TRBJ2-7; 7 bases map to TRBD1. The V gene end was trimmed by 0 bases and the J gene end by 3 bases; junction bases not matched to a gene: 5. The length of the CDR3 is 15 residues. CDR1 and CDR2 from the germline V gene are LNHNV and YYDKDF (reference sequence).

CDR3 region: CAITLDRNSPLHF. Written as DNA, the CDR3 is TGTGCCATCACCCTCGACAGAAATTCACCCCTCCACTTT. This chain joins TRBV10-3 and TRBJ1-6; perhaps TRBD1 as D (5 bases). Germline V gene sequence: CDR1 ENHRY, CDR2 SYGVKD. Trimming shortened V by 7 bases and J by 7 bases, and 11 bases separated the two germline ends. The CDR3 is made up of 13 amino acids.

This clonotype has ten or more counts. This rearrangement joins TRBV12-3 or TRBV12-4 to TRBJ2-7; D might be TRBD1 (6 bases). There are 14 residues in the CDR3. V dropped 5 bases and J dropped 4 bases, with 15 bases sitting between them. CDR3 nucleotides: TGTGCCAGCAGTCGACAGGTGGTATGGTACGAGCAGTACTTC. Protein product: CASSRQVVWYEQYF.

The chain combines TRBV3-1 with TRBJ2-1; D might be TRBD1 (7 bases). CDR1 LGHDT and CDR2 YNNKEL come from the germline V gene (reference sequence). This CDR3 region has 16 residues. With 4 bases removed from V and 4 bases from J, the gap between germline ends came to 17 bases. The CDR3 bases are TGTGCCAGCAGCCGAGGAGGGCAGGGGGGTTACAATGAGCAGTTCTTC. Translation gives CASSRGGQGGYNEQFF.

This chain joins TRBV12-3 or TRBV12-4 and TRBJ2-2, with D possibly TRBD1 on 6 matching bases. V lost 6 bases, J lost 5 bases, and 19 bases lay in between. This CDR3 is built from 16 residues. In DNA, the CDR3 is TGTGCCAGCAGCCCAGTCGGGACACCGAGGACCGGGGAGCTGTTTTTT. Its translation: CASSPVGTPRTGELFF.

The gene calls are TRBV9 and TRBJ2-1, with a tentative D call TRBD2 (6 bases). Per germline, CDR1 SGDLS and CDR2 YYNGEE. V shed 0 bases and J shed 8 bases, with 21 bases lying between them. The CDR3 has 17 amino acids. The CDR3 sequence is CASSVGRVGRMGHEQFF. The CDR3 nucleotides are TGTGCCAGCAGCGTAGGGAGGGTAGGCAGGATGGGACATGAGCAGTTCTTC.

A word on this clonotype: One end of the junction varies from germline; a read error may be responsible. The chain employs TRBV9 and TRBJ1-5; D ambiguous. The germline CDR1 and CDR2 sequences are SGDLS and YYNGEE. The CDR3 is 15 residues long. The CDR3 DNA reads TGTGCCAGCAGCGTAGGGTCTGGGAAGAATCGGCCCCAGCATTTT. This encodes CASSVGSGKNRPQHF.

The sample holds many counts of this clonotype. V and J are TRBV18 and TRBJ1-1, with 9 bases lining up with TRBD1. Germline V lookup: CDR1 KGHSH, CDR2 LQKENI. The J segment lost 8 bases and the V segment lost 3 bases, leaving 7 bases of the junction unmatched. The CDR3 spans 14 residues. CDR3 protein: CASSPNRQGEEAFF. CDR3 in DNA: TGTGCCAGCTCACCGAACCGACAGGGGGAAGAAGCTTTCTTT.

This clonotype was detected ten times or more. The J gene is TRBJ2-1, the V gene TRBV30; the match to TRBD2 covers 7 bases. The CDR3 extends over 15 amino acids. Trimming cost V 2 bases and J 4 bases; bases outside gene matches: 8. CDR1 GTSNPN and CDR2 SVGIG come from the germline V gene (reference sequence). The CDR3 sequence: CAWSYTSEIYNEQFF. The CDR3 DNA reads as TGTGCCTGGAGTTACACTAGCGAAATATACAATGAGCAGTTCTTC.

The chain carries TRBV6-5 and TRBJ1-3; 7 nucleotides align to TRBD1. Germline loops: CDR1 MNHEY, CDR2 SVGAGI. CDR3 length equals 16 residues. V lost 2 bases to trimming and J lost 0 bases; unmatched junction nucleotides: 4. Here the CDR3 DNA reads TGTGCCAGCAGTTACGACAGGGCCAACTCTGGAAACACCATATATTTT. Protein: CASSYDRANSGNTIYF.

This clonotype was counted a few times. The chain couples TRBV11-1 to TRBJ2-1; 9 nucleotides align to TRBD1. The CDR3 loop spans 15 amino acids. Germline loops: CDR1 SGHAT, CDR2 FQDESV (reference sequence). The trim removed 0 bases at V and 10 bases at J, leaving 7 bases unmatched. CDR3 loop: CASSLAGTGLVEQFF. The CDR3 coding sequence is TGTGCCAGCAGCTTAGCTGGGACAGGGCTGGTGGAGCAGTTCTTC.

In this sample, this clonotype turned up many times. The rearrangement uses TRBV29-1 and TRBJ2-1; 10 bases are shared with TRBD2. The CDR3 extends over 16 amino acids. V dropped 5 bases and J dropped 6; count of bases not matched to a gene: 13. In germline, CDR1 is SQVTM, CDR2 ANQGSEA. This CDR3 reads CSVSASGSWDTNEQFF. In DNA, the CDR3 is TGCAGCGTTTCTGCTAGCGGGAGTTGGGACACCAATGAGCAGTTCTTC.

This clonotype was found a few times. The rearrangement uses TRBV29-1 and TRBJ2-7, with a possible D match to TRBD2 (7 bases). Germline-derived CDR1 and CDR2 are SQVTM and ANQGSEA. This CDR3 contains 13 residues. Trimming took off 7 bases at V and 6 bases at J, with 19 bases between the two ends. The DNA of the CDR3 is TGCAGCGCCCTAAGGGGGGAGGGCCTCGAGCAGTACTTC. Residues: CSALRGEGLEQYF.

In its sample, this clonotype was seen a few times. The chain couples TRBV10-3 to TRBJ1-4; a possible D gene is TRBD1 (5 bases). Germline V gene lookup returns CDR1 ENHRY and CDR2 SYGVKD. Trimming left V 4 bases short and J 8 bases short, with 11 bases between. The CDR3 is 13 amino acids. CDR3 coding DNA: TGTGCCATCAGTGCGGGACTGAGGGAAAAACTGTTTTTT. Translating it yields CAISAGLREKLFF.

V is TRBV2 and J is TRBJ1-1, with 11 bases matching TRBD1. The J segment lost 7 bases and the V segment lost 5 bases, leaving 6 bases of the junction unmatched. Germline CDR1 reads SNHLY; CDR2 reads FYNNEI. There are 14 residues in the CDR3. This CDR3 reads CASSQDRGPGEAFF. The CDR3 DNA reads as TGTGCCAGCAGTCAGGACAGGGGGCCTGGTGAAGCTTTCTTT. Based on the CDR3 plus reference TRBV2 and TRBJ1-1, the full variable domain is EPEVTQTPSHQVTQMGQEVILRCVPISNHLYFYWYRQILGQKVEFLVSFYNNEISEKSEIFDDQFSVERPDGSNFTLKIRSTKLEDSAMYFCASSQDRGPGEAFFGQGTRLTVV.

The chain carries TRBV11-3 and TRBJ2-6; D gene ambiguous. The germline CDR1 and CDR2 sequences are SGHNT and YENEEA. This CDR3 has 16 residues. Trimming shortened V by 0 bases and J by 2 bases, and 8 bases separated the two germline ends. CDR3 protein: CASSLEGQPGANVLTF. CDR3 coding DNA: TGTGCCAGCAGCTTAGAAGGCCAACCTGGGGCCAACGTCCTGACTTTC.

This clonotype was observed many times. The V and J genes are TRBV13 and TRBJ2-7, with 8 bases aligning to TRBD1. Trimming cost V 2 bases and J 6 bases; bases outside gene matches: 9. The CDR3 consists of 15 residues. CDR1 and CDR2 (germline): PRHDT, FYEKMQ (reference sequence). The DNA of the CDR3 is TGTGCCAGCAGCTTATCGGGGCAGGGGGCCTTCGAGCAGTACTTC. Protein: CASSLSGQGAFEQYF.

This clonotype showed up just a few times. The CDR3 loop is CASSPPGLAGATDTQYF. The DNA for the CDR3 is TGTGCCAGCTCACCACCGGGACTAGCGGGAGCAACAGATACGCAGTATTTT. The V and J genes are TRBV18 and TRBJ2-3, with TRBD2 matching 14 bases. The CDR3 extends over 17 amino acids. Per germline, CDR1 KGHSH and CDR2 LQKENI. J was trimmed by 3 bases and V by 0 bases; bases with no gene match: 2.